Each of the 25 T cell receptor beta chains below was sequenced from the same sample in a study of naive and memory T cell subsets. The antigens these receptors bind are not known. The beta constant-region primer was an equimolar mix of two oligonucleotides covering TRBC1 and TRBC2. The ligated cDNA underwent four PCR rounds using SP2 and nested alpha and beta constant-region primers. TCRdb recomputed calls from the UMI-ligation and nested PCR reads with MiXCR, one row per CDR3 protein. The sample carries under 150,000 distinct CDR3 sequences, approximately 21% recorded once. Study-level findings and limits: A few larger clonotypes appeared in naive repertoires, especially CD8, possibly memory cells re-expressing CD45RA.

Sequencing input: naive CD8+ T cells from blood. These TCRs come from a human donor in good health.

V gene TRBV4-1 combines with J gene TRBJ2-1; possible D gene TRBD2, 6 bases. This CDR3 is built from 15 residues. Per the germline V gene, CDR1 is MGHRA and CDR2 is YSYEKL. The V end lost 4 bases, the J end lost 5 bases, and 15 bases lay between the germline ends. The CDR3 region is CASSRLLTRNNEQFF. DNA of the CDR3: TGCGCCAGCAGCCGCCTCCTGACTAGAAACAATGAGCAGTTCTTC.

J is TRBJ2-3 and V is TRBV5-6, with D hard to call. Trimming took off 4 bases at V and 1 base at J, with 7 bases between the two ends. The CDR3 has 13 amino acids. Germline CDR1 SGHDT, CDR2 YYEEEE. CDR3 amino acids: CASSRMGTDTQYF. In DNA, the CDR3 is TGTGCCAGCAGCAGGATGGGCACAGATACGCAGTATTTT.

This rearrangement joins TRBV29-1 to TRBJ2-3; D ambiguous. V dropped 4 bases and J dropped 1 base, with 9 bases sitting between them. The CDR3 is 13 residues long. Germline V gene data show CDR1 as SQVTM and CDR2 as ANQGSEA. CDR3 DNA: TGCAGCGTTGGGTTAGTACGCACAGATACGCAGTATTTT. It codes for CSVGLVRTDTQYF.

The rearrangement joins TRBV27 to TRBJ2-7; D not resolved. The CDR3 is made up of 14 amino acids. CDR1 is MNHEY and CDR2 is SMNVEV in the germline V gene (reference sequence). V was cut by 3 bases and J by 0 bases, with 9 bases left in between. CDR3 in amino acids: CASSFGLHSYEQYF. The CDR3 DNA is TGTGCCAGCAGTTTTGGGCTCCACTCCTACGAGCAGTACTTC.

This clonotype was recorded a few times. J is TRBJ2-1 and V is TRBV7-9; 8 nucleotides agree with TRBD2. CDR1 is SEHNR and CDR2 is FQNEAQ in the germline V gene (reference sequence). This CDR3 is built from 15 residues. V gave up 0 bases and J gave up 10 bases; unmatched junction bases: 8. The CDR3: CASSLAGLGVREQFF. CDR3 nucleotides: TGTGCCAGCAGCTTAGCGGGACTAGGGGTGAGGGAGCAGTTCTTC.

V and J are TRBV6-1 and TRBJ2-7; 8 nucleotides align to TRBD1. Trimming removed 5 bases from V and 2 bases from J; junction bases left unmatched: 5. This CDR3 comprises 14 residues. From germline, CDR1 is MNHNS and CDR2 SASEGT. CDR3 bases: TGTGCCAGCAGTCGGACAGGGCCTACCTACGAGCAGTACTTC. It is translated as CASSRTGPTYEQYF.

This clonotype appeared a few times. A read error may produce the germline difference seen at one junction end. This sequence joins TRBV7-7 and TRBJ2-5, with 9 bases aligning to TRBD1. The CDR3 is 18 residues long. Germline CDR1 SSHAT, CDR2 FNYEAQ (reference sequence). The chain's CDR3 is CASSLTSNRGLKGETQYF. CDR3 nucleotide sequence: TGTGCTAGCAGCTTAACTTCCAACAGGGGGCTGAAAGGAGAGACCCAGTACTTC.

This clonotype was detected a few times. V usage is TRBV9 and J usage is TRBJ1-4; 10 nucleotides align to TRBD1. Germline assignment: CDR1 SGDLS and CDR2 YYNGEE. The CDR3 runs to 16 residues. V dropped 3 bases and J dropped 6; count of bases not matched to a gene: 8. The CDR3 DNA sequence: TGTGCCAGCAGCGACCCAACCGGGACAGGGGATGAAAAACTGTTTTTT. As protein: CASSDPTGTGDEKLFF.

This clonotype has just a few counts. The chain couples TRBV13 to TRBJ2-3; D may be TRBD1 or TRBD2 (5 bases each). The CDR3 is 15 amino acids. CDR1 PRHDT and CDR2 FYEKMQ come from the germline V gene (reference sequence). V lost 6 bases to trimming and J lost 4 bases, with 17 bases between them. CDR3 sequence reads: CASRIRGAPPDTQYF. CDR3 bases: TGTGCCAGCAGGATCCGAGGGGCCCCCCCAGATACGCAGTATTTT.

This clonotype was seen only a few times. The chain carries TRBV29-1 and TRBJ2-7, with D perhaps being TRBD1 or TRBD2 (5 bases each). Germline-derived CDR1 and CDR2 are SQVTM and ANQGSEA. Trimming removed 0 bases from V and 4 bases from J, with 13 bases in between. CDR3 size: 14 residues. CDR3 amino acids: CSVEDWPGTYEQYF. The CDR3 nucleotides are TGCAGCGTTGAAGATTGGCCAGGGACGTACGAGCAGTACTTC.

The rearrangement links TRBV5-4 to TRBJ2-7, with TRBD2 as a possible D gene (5 bases). CDR1 is SGHNT, CDR2 YYREEE, per germline (reference sequence). CDR3 length equals 12 residues. The V and J ends lost 5 bases and 5 bases respectively, with 11 bases between them. The CDR3 spells CASSRGSNEQYF. CDR3 sequence (DNA): TGTGCCAGCAGTCGAGGGAGCAACGAGCAGTACTTC.

With respect to this clonotype: A read error may explain this, as a much larger clone is one base away. V is TRBV12-3 or TRBV12-4 and J is TRBJ2-3; unclear D gene. This CDR3 has 14 amino acids. The V and J ends lost 1 base and 0 bases respectively, with 5 bases between them. The CDR3 sequence: CASSLVGSTDTQYF. The CDR3 DNA reads TGTGCCAGCAGTTTAGTCGGGAGCACAGATACGCAGTATTTT.

V is TRBV4-1 and J is TRBJ2-2, with TRBD2 matching over 15 bases. V lost 0 bases to trimming and J lost 5 bases; unmatched junction nucleotides: 7. This CDR3 comprises 19 residues. The V gene's germline CDR1 is MGHRA and CDR2 YSYEKL. This CDR3 is CASSQDAGTSGRQTGELFF. The CDR3 DNA is TGCGCCAGCAGCCAAGATGCTGGGACTAGCGGGAGGCAAACCGGGGAGCTGTTTTTT.

A few counts support this clonotype. The chain has TRBV30 and TRBJ2-1; possibly TRBD2 for D (5 bases). Germline assignment: CDR1 GTSNPN and CDR2 SVGIG (reference sequence). This CDR3 has 15 residues. Trimming removed 0 bases at V and 6 bases at J, with 15 bases between. CDR3 amino acids: CAWSVVEALFNEQFF. DNA of the CDR3: TGTGCCTGGAGTGTAGTGGAGGCGTTATTCAATGAGCAGTTCTTC.

In this sample, this clonotype turned up many times. V usage is TRBV3-1 and J usage is TRBJ2-7; 9 bases line up with TRBD1. The germline gives CDR1 LGHDT, CDR2 YNNKEL (reference sequence). V gave up 4 bases and J gave up 2 bases; unmatched junction bases: 3. This CDR3 contains 14 residues. The CDR3 loop is CASSLGQGTYEQYF. The CDR3 region has the DNA TGTGCCAGCAGCCTCGGACAGGGGACCTACGAGCAGTACTTC.

The count of this clonotype is one. This rearrangement joins TRBV7-9 to TRBJ1-1; D is unresolved. This CDR3 region has 14 residues. The germline V gene encodes CDR1 SEHNR and CDR2 FQNEAQ (reference sequence). Between the trimmed V and J ends, which lost 0 bases and 5 bases, there was a span of 10 bases. CDR3 sequence: CASSLALRGTEAFF. For the CDR3, the DNA is TGTGCCAGCAGCTTAGCGCTTCGGGGTACTGAAGCTTTCTTT.

This chain connects TRBV6-1 to TRBJ2-5, with a possible D match to TRBD2 (6 bases). V was clipped by 2 bases and J by 2 bases, with 9 bases between them. In germline, CDR1 is MNHNS, CDR2 SASEGT. This CDR3 is 14 amino acids long. CDR3 nucleotides: TGTGCCAGCAGTGAAATCGGGACTCAAGAGACCCAGTACTTC. Translated, it gives CASSEIGTQETQYF.

The genes are TRBV20-1 and TRBJ2-7; 8 bases are a match to TRBD2. Trimming cost V 4 bases and J 3 bases; bases outside gene matches: 11. The length of the CDR3 is 15 residues. The V gene's germline CDR1 is DFQATT and CDR2 SNEGSKA (reference sequence). The DNA of the CDR3 is TGCAGTGCTATTTATCCCGGGGGGGGTAGCTACGAGCAGTACTTC. It codes for CSAIYPGGGSYEQYF.

This clonotype occurred a few times. The genes are TRBV11-2 and TRBJ2-7; D might be TRBD1 or TRBD2, each matching 5 bases. CDR1 and CDR2 (germline): SGHAT, FQNNGV. The CDR3 covers 16 residues. The germline V and J ends were trimmed by 7 bases and 2 bases, with 21 bases remaining between them. The CDR3 region is CASTKGPGRDPYEQYF. The CDR3 nucleotides read TGTGCCAGCACAAAGGGGCCGGGAAGAGACCCCTACGAGCAGTACTTC.

The chain links TRBV6-5 to TRBJ2-5; no reliable D call. CDR1 is MNHEY, CDR2 SVGAGI, per germline. The CDR3 loop spans 14 amino acids. V dropped 4 bases and J dropped 3 bases, with 12 bases sitting between them. CDR3 nucleotides: TGTGCCAGCAGTTCGGCGAGAAGGGAAGAGACCCAGTACTTC. The encoded protein is CASSSARREETQYF.

This chain joins TRBV6-2 or TRBV6-3 and TRBJ2-2; 9 bases align to TRBD1. The CDR3 contains 18 residues. Trimming at V came to 10 bases and at J to 7 bases, leaving 22 bases not matched to a gene. Germline values: CDR1 MNHEY, CDR2 SVGEGT. This chain's CDR3 is CATLPTQETQGAGGELFF. CDR3 bases: TGTGCCACACTCCCCACGCAAGAGACACAGGGGGCGGGCGGGGAGCTGTTTTTT.

The J gene is TRBJ2-2, the V gene TRBV29-1, with 7 nucleotides matching TRBD1. The CDR3 consists of 13 residues. J gave up 1 base and V 6 bases, and 2 bases lay outside the gene matches. In germline, CDR1 is SQVTM, CDR2 ANQGSEA. As DNA, the CDR3 is TGCAGCGTCACAGGGGTGAACACCGGGGAGCTGTTTTTT. Protein sequence: CSVTGVNTGELFF.

A few counts support this clonotype. The V gene is TRBV4-1, the J gene TRBJ2-7, with TRBD2 matching over 11 bases. The CDR3 loop spans 18 amino acids. Per germline, CDR1 MGHRA and CDR2 YSYEKL. Trimming removed 0 bases from V and 3 bases from J; junction bases left unmatched: 10. The CDR3 sequence: CASSQDGAETSGIYEQYF. For the CDR3, the DNA is TGCGCCAGCAGCCAAGATGGGGCGGAGACTAGCGGGATCTACGAGCAGTACTTC.

This clonotype appeared many times. This chain links TRBV7-9 with TRBJ2-1; D gene unclear. This CDR3 is built from 15 residues. V lost 5 bases to trimming and J lost 0 bases, with 11 bases between them. CDR1 and CDR2 from the germline V gene are SEHNR and FQNEAQ (reference sequence). The CDR3 DNA reads TGTGCCAGCAGCGCGGTGGGATACTCCTACAATGAGCAGTTCTTC. Its protein is CASSAVGYSYNEQFF.

The rearrangement joins TRBV5-1 to TRBJ1-1; 7 nucleotides line up with TRBD1. CDR1 and CDR2 (germline): SGHRS, YFSETQ. The ends lost 4 bases at V and 4 bases at J; junction bases unmatched: 4. The CDR3 runs to 13 residues. The chain's CDR3 is CASSPTGFTEAFF. DNA of the CDR3: TGCGCCAGCAGCCCGACAGGGTTCACTGAAGCTTTCTTT.